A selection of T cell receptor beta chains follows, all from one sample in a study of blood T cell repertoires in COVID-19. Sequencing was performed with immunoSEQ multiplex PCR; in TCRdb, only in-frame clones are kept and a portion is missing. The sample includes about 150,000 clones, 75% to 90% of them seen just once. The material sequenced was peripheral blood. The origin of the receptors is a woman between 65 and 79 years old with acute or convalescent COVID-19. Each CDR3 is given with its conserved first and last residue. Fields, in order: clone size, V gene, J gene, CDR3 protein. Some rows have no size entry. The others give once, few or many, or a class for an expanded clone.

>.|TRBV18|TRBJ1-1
CASSPGSSNRNTEAFF
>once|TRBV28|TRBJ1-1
CASSSPFQGNTEAFF
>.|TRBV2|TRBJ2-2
CASSEQGGTGELFF
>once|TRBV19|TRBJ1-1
CASNAWNRWDTEAFF
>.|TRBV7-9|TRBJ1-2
CASSFSSGTGFFECTF
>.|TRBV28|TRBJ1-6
CASRGGKNSPLHF
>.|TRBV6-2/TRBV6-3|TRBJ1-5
CASSPDRAGNQPQHF
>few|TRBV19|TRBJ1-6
CASRNHQGGSSPLHF
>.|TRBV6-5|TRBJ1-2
CASTVGTSNYGYTF
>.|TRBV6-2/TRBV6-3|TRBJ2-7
CASSYWTSGSYEQYF
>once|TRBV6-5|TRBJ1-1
CASSYEAVTNTEAFF
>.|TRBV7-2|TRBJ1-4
CASSLGGTGGGKLFF
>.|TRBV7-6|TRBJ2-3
CASSLAERPGTDTQYF
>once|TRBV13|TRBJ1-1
CASSHKPGQRSLNTEAFF
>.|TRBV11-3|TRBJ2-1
CASSSRSGPLDNEQFF
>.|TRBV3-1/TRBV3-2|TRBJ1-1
CASSQVRGQALGEAFF
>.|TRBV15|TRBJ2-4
CATSRKREALAKNIQYF
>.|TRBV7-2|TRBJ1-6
CASSSKTGGLNSPLHF
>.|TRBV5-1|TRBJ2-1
CASAHVPGKTLGGNEQFF
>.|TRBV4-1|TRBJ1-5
CASSRDRGRNQPQHF
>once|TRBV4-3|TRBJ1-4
CASSQEGAPTANEKLFF
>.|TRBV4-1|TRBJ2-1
CASSQTLAGGVEFF
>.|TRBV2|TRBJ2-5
CASSESGRSAGFLSRETQYF
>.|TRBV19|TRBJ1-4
CASSIRDSLREKLFF
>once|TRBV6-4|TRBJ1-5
CASSDSSWTGGFIGPDSNQPQHF
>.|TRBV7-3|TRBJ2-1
CASSPGGEQFF
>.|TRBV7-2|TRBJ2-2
CASGGYTGELFF